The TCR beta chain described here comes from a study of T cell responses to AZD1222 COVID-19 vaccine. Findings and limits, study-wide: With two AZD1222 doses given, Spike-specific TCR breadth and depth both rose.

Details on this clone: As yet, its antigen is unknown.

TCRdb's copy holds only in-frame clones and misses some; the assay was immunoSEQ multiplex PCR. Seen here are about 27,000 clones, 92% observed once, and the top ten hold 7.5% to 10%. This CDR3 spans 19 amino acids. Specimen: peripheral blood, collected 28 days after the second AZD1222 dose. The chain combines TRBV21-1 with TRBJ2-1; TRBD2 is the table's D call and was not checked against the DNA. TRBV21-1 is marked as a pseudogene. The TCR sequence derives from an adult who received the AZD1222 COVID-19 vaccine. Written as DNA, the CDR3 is TGTGCCAGCAGCACCCGAAGGAAATCGGCGGGAGGGCTCTACAATGAGCAGTTCTTC. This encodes CASSTRRKSAGGLYNEQFF.